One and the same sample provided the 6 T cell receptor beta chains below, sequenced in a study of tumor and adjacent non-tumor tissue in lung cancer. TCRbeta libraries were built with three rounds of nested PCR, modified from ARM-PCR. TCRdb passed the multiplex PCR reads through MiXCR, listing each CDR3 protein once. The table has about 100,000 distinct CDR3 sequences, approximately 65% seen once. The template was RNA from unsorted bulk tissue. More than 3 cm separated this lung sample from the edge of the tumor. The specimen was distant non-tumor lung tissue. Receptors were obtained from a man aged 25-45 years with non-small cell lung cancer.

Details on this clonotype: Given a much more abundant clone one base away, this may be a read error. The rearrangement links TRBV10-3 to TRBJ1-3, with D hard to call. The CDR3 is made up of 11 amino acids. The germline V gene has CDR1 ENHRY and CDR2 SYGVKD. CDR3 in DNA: TGTGTCACCGAAGCGGGAAACACCATATATTTT. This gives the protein CVTEAGNTIYF.

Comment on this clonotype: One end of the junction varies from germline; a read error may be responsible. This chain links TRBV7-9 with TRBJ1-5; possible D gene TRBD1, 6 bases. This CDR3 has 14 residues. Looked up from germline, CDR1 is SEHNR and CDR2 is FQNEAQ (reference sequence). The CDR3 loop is CASSRDGGNQPQLF. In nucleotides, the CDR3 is TGTGCCAGCAGCCGGGATGGGGGCAATCAGCCCCAGCTTTTT.

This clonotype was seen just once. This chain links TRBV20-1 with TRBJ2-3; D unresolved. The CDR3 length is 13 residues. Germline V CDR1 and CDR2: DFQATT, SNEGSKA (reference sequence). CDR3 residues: CCVKLESSDTQYF. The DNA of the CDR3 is TGCTGTGTGAAGCTGGAGTCGTCAGATACGCAGTATTTT.

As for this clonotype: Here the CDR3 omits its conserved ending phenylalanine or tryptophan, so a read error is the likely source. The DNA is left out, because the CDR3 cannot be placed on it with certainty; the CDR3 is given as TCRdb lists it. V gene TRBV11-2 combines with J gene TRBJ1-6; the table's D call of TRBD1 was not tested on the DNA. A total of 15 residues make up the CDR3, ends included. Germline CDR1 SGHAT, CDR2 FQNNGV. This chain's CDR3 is CASTQGVISNSPLNL.

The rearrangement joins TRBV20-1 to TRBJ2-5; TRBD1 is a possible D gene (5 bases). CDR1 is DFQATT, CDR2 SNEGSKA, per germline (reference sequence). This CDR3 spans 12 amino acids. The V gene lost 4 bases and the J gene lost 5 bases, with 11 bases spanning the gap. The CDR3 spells CSATDRRETQYF. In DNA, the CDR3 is TGCAGTGCTACTGACAGACGGGAGACCCAGTACTTC.

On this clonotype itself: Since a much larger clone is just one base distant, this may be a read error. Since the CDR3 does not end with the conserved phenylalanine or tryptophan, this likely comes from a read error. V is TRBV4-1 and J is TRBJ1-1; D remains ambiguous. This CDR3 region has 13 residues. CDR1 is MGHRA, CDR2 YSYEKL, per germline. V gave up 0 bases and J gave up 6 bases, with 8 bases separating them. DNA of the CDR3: TGCGCCAGCAGCCAAGACGGTGTCGCTGAAGCTTTCTCT. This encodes CASSQDGVAEAFS.